This is a list of T cell receptor beta chains from one sample in a study of response to subunit inactivated influenza vaccine. TCRdb redid the calling of the RT-PCR reads with MiXCR, one entry per CDR3 protein. The repertoire holds 750,000 to 850,000 distinct CDR3 sequences, with around 18% as singletons. The sample was PBMCs from blood, taken 5 to 6 days after vaccination. The origin of the receptors is a man aged 50-60 years who received an inactivated influenza vaccine. CDR3s include the opening cysteine and the closing phenylalanine or tryptophan. Fields, in order: D gene, J gene, clone size, V gene, CDR3 DNA, CDR3 protein. The D gene is left open where the match is weak. Clone size, where shown, is once, few, many, or a class for clones that have expanded.

TRBD2,TRBJ2-4,.,TRBV20-1,TGCAGTGCCTATCTGGGACTAAAAAACATTCAGTACTTC,CSAYLGLKNIQYF
.,TRBJ2-7,.,TRBV5-6,TGTGCCAGCAGTTCTATCGGGGTCTACGAGCAGTACTTC,CASSSIGVYEQYF
TRBD2,TRBJ2-5,.,TRBV6-1,TGTGCCAGCAGGGGACTAGCGGGAGATCTCCAAGAGACCCAGTACTTC,CASRGLAGDLQETQYF
TRBD2,TRBJ2-2,.,TRBV28,TGTGCCAGCAGTTTCCCCCTTGGGGGCGGGGGGACGAACACCGGGGAGCTGTTTTTT,CASSFPLGGGGTNTGELFF
.,TRBJ2-5,few,TRBV5-6,TGTGCCAGCAGCACCGGGACGGAGGGAGAGACCCAGTACTTC,CASSTGTEGETQYF
.,TRBJ2-7,few,TRBV7-6,TGTGCCAGCAGTCGAACACTTGGCAGGTCCCACTCCTACGAGCAGTACTTC,CASSRTLGRSHSYEQYF
.,TRBJ2-3,.,TRBV15,TGTGCCACCAGCAGAGATCACGGAGCAGATACGCAGTATTTT,CATSRDHGADTQYF
.,TRBJ2-3,.,TRBV20-1,TGCAGTGCTAGAAAAGGCAGAGTAGCAGATACGCAGTATTTT,CSARKGRVADTQYF
.,TRBJ2-7,.,TRBV20-1,TGCAGTGCTAGAGTGATGGGGCATCCAACCTACGAGCAGTACTTC,CSARVMGHPTYEQYF
.,TRBJ1-6,.,TRBV3-1,TGTGCCAGCAGCTTTACAGGGAGAGATTCACCCCTCCACTTT,CASSFTGRDSPLHF
TRBD1,TRBJ1-5,.,TRBV20-1,TGCAGTGCCACGGACAGGGTGTATCAGCCCCAGCATTTT,CSATDRVYQPQHF
TRBD2,TRBJ2-1,.,TRBV20-1,TGCAGTGCTAGAGATTCACTTACTAGCGGGGGTTACAATGAGCAGTTCTTC,CSARDSLTSGGYNEQFF
TRBD2,TRBJ2-1,many,TRBV5-1,TGCGCCAGCAGCTTGGAACTAGCGGGGGCGAATGAGCAGTTCTTC,CASSLELAGANEQFF
TRBD1,TRBJ1-1,.,TRBV7-3,TGTGCCAGCAGCTTGGTCCGGGACAGTGAAGCTTTCTTT,CASSLVRDSEAFF
TRBD2,TRBJ2-7,few,TRBV29-1,TGCAGCTCTACCGCCGGGACTAGCGGGAGGGGTGAGCAGTACTTC,CSSTAGTSGRGEQYF
.,TRBJ1-1,few,TRBV4-1,TGCGCCAGCAGCCAACTTTACCTTATGAACACTGAAGCTTTCTTT,CASSQLYLMNTEAFF
TRBD2,TRBJ2-3,.,TRBV5-6,TGTGCCAGCAGCTCCTTGGGACTAGCGGGTAAACCAACCACAGATACGCAGTATTTT,CASSSLGLAGKPTTDTQYF
TRBD1,TRBJ1-1,few,TRBV27,TGTGCCAGCAGTCCCCACAGGGGAACTGAAGCTTTCTTT,CASSPHRGTEAFF
TRBD1,TRBJ2-3,few,TRBV3-1,TGTGCCAGCAGCCCGACAGGGGTTAGCACAGATACGCAGTATTTT,CASSPTGVSTDTQYF
.,TRBJ2-2,.,TRBV12-3/TRBV12-4,TGTGCCAGCAATCCTACCATAAACACCGGGGAGCTGTTTTTT,CASNPTINTGELFF
TRBD1,TRBJ1-1,.,TRBV20-1,TGCAGTGCTAGAGATGGAGGGGGCGGTGAAGCTTTCTTT,CSARDGGGGEAFF
.,TRBJ1-1,.,TRBV4-1,TGCGCCAGCAGCCAAGATCTGATGATAGGCACTGAAGCTTTCTTT,CASSQDLMIGTEAFF
.,TRBJ2-3,many,TRBV7-2,TGTGCCAGCAGCTTAGTACGTCAGGGCGATACGCAGTATTTT,CASSLVRQGDTQYF
.,TRBJ1-2,many,TRBV20-1,TGCAGTGCTAGGGCCGGCCCGGTCGACTACACCTTC,CSARAGPVDYTF
TRBD1,TRBJ1-6,few,TRBV7-2,TGTGCCAGCAGCTCACGGGACAGCCCAGCCCTCCACTTT,CASSSRDSPALHF
.,TRBJ1-4,few,TRBV27,TGTGCCAGCAGTCCATTTAGGGGCGTAGCAACTAATGAAAAACTGTTTTTT,CASSPFRGVATNEKLFF
.,TRBJ2-3,few,TRBV15,TGTGCCACCAGCAGAGTCGGGACGCCGAGCACAGATACGCAGTATTTT,CATSRVGTPSTDTQYF
.,TRBJ1-2,few,TRBV29-1,TGCAGCGTTGAACAAGGACGCGGCTACACCTTC,CSVEQGRGYTF